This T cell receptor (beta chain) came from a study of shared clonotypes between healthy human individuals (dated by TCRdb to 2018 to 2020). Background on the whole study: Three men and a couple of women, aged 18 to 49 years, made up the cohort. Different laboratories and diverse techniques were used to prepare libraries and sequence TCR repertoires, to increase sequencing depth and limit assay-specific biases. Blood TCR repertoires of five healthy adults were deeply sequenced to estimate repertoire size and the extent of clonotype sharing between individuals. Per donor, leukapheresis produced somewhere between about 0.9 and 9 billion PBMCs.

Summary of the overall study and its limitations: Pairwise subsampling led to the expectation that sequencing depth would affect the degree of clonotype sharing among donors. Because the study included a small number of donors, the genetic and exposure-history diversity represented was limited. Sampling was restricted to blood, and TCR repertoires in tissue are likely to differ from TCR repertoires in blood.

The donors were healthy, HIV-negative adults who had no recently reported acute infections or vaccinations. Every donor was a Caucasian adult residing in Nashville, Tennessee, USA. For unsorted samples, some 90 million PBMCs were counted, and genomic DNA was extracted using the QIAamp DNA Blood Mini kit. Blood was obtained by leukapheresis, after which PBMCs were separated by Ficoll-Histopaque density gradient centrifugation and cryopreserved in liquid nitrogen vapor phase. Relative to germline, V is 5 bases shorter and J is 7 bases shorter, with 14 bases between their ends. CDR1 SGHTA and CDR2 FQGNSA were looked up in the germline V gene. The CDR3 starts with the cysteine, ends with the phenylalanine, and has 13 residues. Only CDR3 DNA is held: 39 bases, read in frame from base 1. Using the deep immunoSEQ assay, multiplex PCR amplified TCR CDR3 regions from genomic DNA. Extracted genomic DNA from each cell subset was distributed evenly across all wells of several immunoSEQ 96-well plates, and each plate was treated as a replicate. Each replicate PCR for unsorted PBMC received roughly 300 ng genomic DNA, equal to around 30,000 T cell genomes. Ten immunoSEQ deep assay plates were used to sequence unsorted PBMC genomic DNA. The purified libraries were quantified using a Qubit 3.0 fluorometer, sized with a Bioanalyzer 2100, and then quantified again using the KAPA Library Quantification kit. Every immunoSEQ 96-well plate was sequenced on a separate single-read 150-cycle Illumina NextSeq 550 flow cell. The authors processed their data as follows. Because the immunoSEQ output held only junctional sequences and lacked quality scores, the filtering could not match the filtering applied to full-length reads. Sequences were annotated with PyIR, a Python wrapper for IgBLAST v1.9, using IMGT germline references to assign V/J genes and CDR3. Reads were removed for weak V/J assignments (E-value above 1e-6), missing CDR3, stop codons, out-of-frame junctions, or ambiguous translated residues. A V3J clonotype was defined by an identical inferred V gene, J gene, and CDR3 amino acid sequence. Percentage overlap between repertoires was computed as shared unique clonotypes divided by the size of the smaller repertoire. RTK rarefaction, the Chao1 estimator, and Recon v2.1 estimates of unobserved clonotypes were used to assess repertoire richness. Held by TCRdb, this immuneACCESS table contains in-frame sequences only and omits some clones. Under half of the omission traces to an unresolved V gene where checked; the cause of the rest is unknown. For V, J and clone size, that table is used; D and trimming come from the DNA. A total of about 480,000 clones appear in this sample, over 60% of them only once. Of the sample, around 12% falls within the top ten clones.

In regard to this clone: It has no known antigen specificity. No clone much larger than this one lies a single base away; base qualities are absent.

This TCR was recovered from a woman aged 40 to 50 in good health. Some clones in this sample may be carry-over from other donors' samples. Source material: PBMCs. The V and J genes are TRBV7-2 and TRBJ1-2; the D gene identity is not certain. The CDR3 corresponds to CASSLRLFGGYTF. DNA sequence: TGTGCCAGCAGCCTTCGACTCTTCGGTGGCTACACCTTC.